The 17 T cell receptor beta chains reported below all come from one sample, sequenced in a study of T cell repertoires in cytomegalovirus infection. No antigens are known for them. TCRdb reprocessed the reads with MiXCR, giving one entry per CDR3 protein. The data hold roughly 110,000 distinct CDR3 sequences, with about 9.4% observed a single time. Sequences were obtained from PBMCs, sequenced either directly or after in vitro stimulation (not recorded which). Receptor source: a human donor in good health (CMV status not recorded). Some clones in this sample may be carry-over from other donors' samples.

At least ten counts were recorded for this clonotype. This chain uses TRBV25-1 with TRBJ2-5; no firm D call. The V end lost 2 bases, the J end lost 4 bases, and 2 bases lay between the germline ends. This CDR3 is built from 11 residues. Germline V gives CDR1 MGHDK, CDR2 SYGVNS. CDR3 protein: CASSETETQYF. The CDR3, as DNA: TGTGCCAGCAGTGAAACAGAGACCCAGTACTTC. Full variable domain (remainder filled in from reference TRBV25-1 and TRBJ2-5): EADIYQTPRYLVIGTGKKITLECSQTMGHDKMYWYQQDPGMELHLIHYSYGVNSTEKGDLSSESTVSRIRTEHFPLTLESARPSHTSQYLCASSETETQYFGPGTRLLVL.

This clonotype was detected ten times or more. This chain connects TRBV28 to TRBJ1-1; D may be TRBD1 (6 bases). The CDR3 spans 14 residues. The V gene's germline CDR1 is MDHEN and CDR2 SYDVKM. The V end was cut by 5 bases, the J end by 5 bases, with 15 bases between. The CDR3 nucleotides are TGTGCCAGCAGTCTTCCAGGGGTTTATACTGAAGCTTTCTTT. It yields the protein CASSLPGVYTEAFF.

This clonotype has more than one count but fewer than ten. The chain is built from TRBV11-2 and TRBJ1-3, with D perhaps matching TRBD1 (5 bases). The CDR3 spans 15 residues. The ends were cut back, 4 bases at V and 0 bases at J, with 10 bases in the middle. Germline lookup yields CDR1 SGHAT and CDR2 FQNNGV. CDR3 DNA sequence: TGTGCCAGCAGCTCTGGGGCCTACTCTGGAAACACCATATATTTT. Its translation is CASSSGAYSGNTIYF.

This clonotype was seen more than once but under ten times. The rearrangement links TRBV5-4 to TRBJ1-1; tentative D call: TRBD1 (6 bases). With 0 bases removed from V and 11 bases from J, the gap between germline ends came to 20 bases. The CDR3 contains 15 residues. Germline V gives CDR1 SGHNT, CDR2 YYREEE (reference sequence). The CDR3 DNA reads TGTGCCAGCAGCTTGGGACCGGACAGACCGGGCATGGCTTTCTTT. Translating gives CASSLGPDRPGMAFF.

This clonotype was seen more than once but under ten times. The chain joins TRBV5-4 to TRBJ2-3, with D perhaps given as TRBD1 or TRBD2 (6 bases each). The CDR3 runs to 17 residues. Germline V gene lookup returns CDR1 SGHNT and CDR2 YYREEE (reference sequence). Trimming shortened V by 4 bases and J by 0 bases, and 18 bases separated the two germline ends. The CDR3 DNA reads TGTGCCAGCAGCCCCGAGCCTGGGGGGCGGAGCACAGATACGCAGTATTTT. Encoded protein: CASSPEPGGRSTDTQYF.

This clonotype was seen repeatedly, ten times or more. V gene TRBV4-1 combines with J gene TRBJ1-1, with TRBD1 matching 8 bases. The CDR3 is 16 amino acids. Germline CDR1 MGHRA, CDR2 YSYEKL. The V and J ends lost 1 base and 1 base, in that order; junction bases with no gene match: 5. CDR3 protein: CASSQALGTGNTEAFF. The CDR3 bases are TGCGCCAGCAGCCAAGCCCTAGGGACAGGGAACACTGAAGCTTTCTTT.

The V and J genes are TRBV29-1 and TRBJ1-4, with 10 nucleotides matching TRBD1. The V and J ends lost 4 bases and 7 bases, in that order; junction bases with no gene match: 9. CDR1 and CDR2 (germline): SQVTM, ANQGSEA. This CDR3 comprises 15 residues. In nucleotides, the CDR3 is TGCAGCGTTGGGACAGGGGGTGGTGTAGGTGAAAAACTGTTTTTT. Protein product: CSVGTGGGVGEKLFF.

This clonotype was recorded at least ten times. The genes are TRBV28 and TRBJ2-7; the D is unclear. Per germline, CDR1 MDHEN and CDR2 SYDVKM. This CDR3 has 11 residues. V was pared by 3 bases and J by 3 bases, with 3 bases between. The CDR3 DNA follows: TGTGCCAGCAGTTTTGACTACGAGCAGTACTTC. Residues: CASSFDYEQYF.

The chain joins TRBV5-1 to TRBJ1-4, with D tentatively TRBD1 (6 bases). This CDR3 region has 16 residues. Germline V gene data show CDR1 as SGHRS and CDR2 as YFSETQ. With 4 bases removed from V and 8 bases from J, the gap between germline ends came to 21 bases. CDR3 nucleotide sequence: TGCGCCAGCAGCGTCCAGCCGGGACAATCGGGGGAAAAACTGTTTTTT. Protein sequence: CASSVQPGQSGEKLFF.

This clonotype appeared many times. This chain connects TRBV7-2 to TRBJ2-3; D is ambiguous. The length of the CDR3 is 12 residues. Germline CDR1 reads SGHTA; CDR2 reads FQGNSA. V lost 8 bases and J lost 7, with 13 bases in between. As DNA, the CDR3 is TGTGCCAGCGGTTTCGTCGTTCATACGCAGTATTTT. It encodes CASGFVVHTQYF.

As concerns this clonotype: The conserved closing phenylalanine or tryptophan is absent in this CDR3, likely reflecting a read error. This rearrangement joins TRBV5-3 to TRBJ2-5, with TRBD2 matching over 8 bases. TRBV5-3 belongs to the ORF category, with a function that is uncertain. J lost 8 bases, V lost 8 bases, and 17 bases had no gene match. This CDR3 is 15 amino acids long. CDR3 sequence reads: CASTKVAGMGDTQYI. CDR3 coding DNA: TGTGCCAGTACTAAGGTAGCGGGAATGGGAGATACCCAGTACATC.

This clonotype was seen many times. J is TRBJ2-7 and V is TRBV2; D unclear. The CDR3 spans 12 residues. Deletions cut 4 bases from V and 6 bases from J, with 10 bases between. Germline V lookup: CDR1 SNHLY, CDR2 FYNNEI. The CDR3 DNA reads TGTGCCAGCAGTGCGACCCCTCCCGAGCAGTACGTC. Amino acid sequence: CASSATPPEQYV.

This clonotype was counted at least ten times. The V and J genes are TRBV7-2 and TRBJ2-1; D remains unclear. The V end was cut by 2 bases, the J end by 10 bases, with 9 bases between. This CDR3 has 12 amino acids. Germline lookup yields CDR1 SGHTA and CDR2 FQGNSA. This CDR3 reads CASSLITWEQFF. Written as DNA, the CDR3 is TGTGCCAGCAGCTTAATCACGTGGGAGCAGTTCTTC.

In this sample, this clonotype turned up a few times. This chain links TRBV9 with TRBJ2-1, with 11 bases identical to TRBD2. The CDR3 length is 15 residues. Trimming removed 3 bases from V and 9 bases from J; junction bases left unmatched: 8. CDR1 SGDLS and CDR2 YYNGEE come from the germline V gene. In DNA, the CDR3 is TGTGCCAGCAGCGCGACTAGCGGGATGAGTGGTGAGCAGTTCTTC. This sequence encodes CASSATSGMSGEQFF.

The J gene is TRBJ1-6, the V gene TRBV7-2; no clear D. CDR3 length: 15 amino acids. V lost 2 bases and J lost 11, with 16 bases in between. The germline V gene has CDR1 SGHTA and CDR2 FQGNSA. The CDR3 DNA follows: TGTGCCAGCAGCTTATATCAGCGCAGCTCGACACCCCTCCACTTT. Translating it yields CASSLYQRSSTPLHF. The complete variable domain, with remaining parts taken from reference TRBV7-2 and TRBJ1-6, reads GAGVSQSPSNKVTEKGKDVELRCDPISGHTALYWYRQSLGQGLEFLIYFQGNSAPDKSGLPSDRFSAERTGGSVSTLTIQRTQQEDSAVYLCASSLYQRSSTPLHFGNGTRLTVT.

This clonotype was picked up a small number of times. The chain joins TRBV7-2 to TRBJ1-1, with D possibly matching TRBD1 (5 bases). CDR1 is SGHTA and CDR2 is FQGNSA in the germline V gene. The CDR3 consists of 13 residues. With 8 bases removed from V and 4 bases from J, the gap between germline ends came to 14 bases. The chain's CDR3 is CASGSGLGTEAFF. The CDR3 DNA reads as TGTGCCAGCGGTTCAGGGTTGGGCACTGAAGCTTTCTTT. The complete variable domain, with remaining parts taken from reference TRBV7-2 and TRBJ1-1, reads GAGVSQSPSNKVTEKGKDVELRCDPISGHTALYWYRQSLGQGLEFLIYFQGNSAPDKSGLPSDRFSAERTGGSVSTLTIQRTQQEDSAVYLCASGSGLGTEAFFGQGTRLTVV.

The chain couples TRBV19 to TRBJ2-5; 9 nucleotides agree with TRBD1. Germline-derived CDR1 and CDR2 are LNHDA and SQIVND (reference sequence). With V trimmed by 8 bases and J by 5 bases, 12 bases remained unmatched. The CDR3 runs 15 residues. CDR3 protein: CASAGTGRGKETQYF. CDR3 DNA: TGTGCCAGTGCCGGGACAGGGCGTGGGAAGGAGACCCAGTACTTC.